This T cell receptor (beta chain) was identified during a study of follicular helper T cells after annual influenza vaccination (dated by TCRdb to between 2016 and 2019). Some background on the complete study: After each seasonal influenza vaccination, blood was collected on days 0, 7 and 28. To look at recall of cTfh clones, some subjects were tracked through successive annual vaccinations covering the 2013-2014, 2014-2015 and 2015-2016 seasons. One week after vaccination, a second recruited cohort of roughly eleven subjects (Table S1) displayed a similar ICOS+CD38+ cTfh response. Multi-year samples were available from six subjects, with four subjects covering two vaccination seasons and two subjects covering three seasons. The 2013-2014 samples were cryopreserved, while the 2015 samples were processed right after collection. General conclusions and limits of the study: Day 7 ICOS+CD38+ clones were most often found later in ICOS-CD38- cTfh, suggesting that subset may serve as a memory reservoir. A recurrent oligoclonal ICOS+CD38+ cTfh response containing tetramer and AIM influenza-specific clonotypes was recalled by successive annual vaccinations. Productive TCRB sequences were recovered from only about 8.5-20% of analyzed cells, so rare clonotypes could not be sampled. ICOS+CD38+ cTfh clonality correlated with the frequency of that population, and its change correlated with the change in circulating plasmablast frequency.

V is clipped by 6 bases and J by 2 bases, and the sequence between their germline boundaries is 17 bases long. Reading the germline V gene gives CDR1 MRHNA and CDR2 SNTAGT. The CDR3 measures 15 amino acids from cysteine to phenylalanine. Only the CDR3 portion is preserved as DNA: 45 bases, with reading frame beginning at the first base. This clone occurred a few times. Its antigen is unknown. No base quality information exists; no much larger clone differs at one position. Library preparation employed the immunoSEQ multiplex PCR assay. Adaptive Biotechnologies handled the TCRB amplification, library preparation, sequencing and preliminary bioinformatics at Survey level resolution. For TCRB sequencing, genomic DNA from sorted cTfh populations was amplified by multiplex PCR. In the authors' own workflow: Clonality was computed in R as 1 minus normalized Shannon entropy; the Gini index was calculated with the R package ineq. The overlap score was defined as the summed counts of shared sequences divided by the total counts of all sequences in both compared samples. Significance of shared clonotypes was assessed by Fisher's exact test, with a theoretical repertoire of 10^7 TCRB sequences assumed. Held by TCRdb, this immuneACCESS table contains in-frame sequences only and omits some clones. Under half of the omission traces to an unresolved V gene where checked; the cause of the rest is unknown. The DNA gave D and trimming, while V, J and clone size come from that table. The sample yields approximately 30,000 clones; 70% to 90% were counted once. The ten biggest clones cover about 1.2% of the sample.

Taken with the paper, the label for time point translates to: 2014-2015 season, pre-vaccination. Adults were given seasonal inactivated influenza vaccine (Fluvarix), and sorted blood CD4 subsets were followed by TCRB sequencing before and after vaccination. To be eligible, subjects had to be community-dwelling and could not have received an influenza vaccine during the previous 6 months. Influenza vaccine contraindications, substance abuse, HIV/AIDS, active malignancy, immunomodulatory medication and active illness such as respiratory infection were included among the exclusion criteria. Per time point, between 40 and 100 mL of blood was sampled. Circulating Tfh were defined as non-naive CD4+CXCR5+PD-1+ cells, and these cells were sorted into ICOS+CD38+ and ICOS-CD38- fractions. Either Ficoll-Paque PLUS or SepMate separation was used to isolate PBMC. Cell subsets were sorted from PBMC on a BD FACS Aria before DNA extraction.

The chain is encoded by TRBV6-4 joined to TRBJ2-7; a tentative D call is TRBD1 (6 bases match). The specimen was CXCR5+ CD38- circulating T follicular helper cells from blood, collected on the day of influenza vaccination. Reading the label with the study, this specimen's cell subset or site is: circulating Tfh, non-naive CD4+CXCR5+PD-1+ (ICOS+CD38+ or ICOS-CD38-). The receptor comes from an adult who received the influenza vaccine. The DNA reads as follows: TGTGCCAGCAGATCTATTTTTCCAGGGGCCTACGAGCAGTACTTC. The resulting protein is CASRSIFPGAYEQYF.